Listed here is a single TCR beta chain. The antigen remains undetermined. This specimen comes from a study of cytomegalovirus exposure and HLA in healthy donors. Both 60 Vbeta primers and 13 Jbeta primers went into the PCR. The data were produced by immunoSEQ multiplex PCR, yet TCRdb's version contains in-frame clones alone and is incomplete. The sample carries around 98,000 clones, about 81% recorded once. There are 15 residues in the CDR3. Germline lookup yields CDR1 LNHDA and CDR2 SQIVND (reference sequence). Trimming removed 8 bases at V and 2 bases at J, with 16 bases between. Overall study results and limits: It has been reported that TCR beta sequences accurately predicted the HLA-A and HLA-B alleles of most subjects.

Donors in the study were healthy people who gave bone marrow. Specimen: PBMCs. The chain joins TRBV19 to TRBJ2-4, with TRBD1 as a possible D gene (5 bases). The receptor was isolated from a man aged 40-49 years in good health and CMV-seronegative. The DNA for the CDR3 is TGTGCCAGTCCCACCATGGGGCCGTCCAAAAACATTCAGTACTTC. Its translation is CASPTMGPSKNIQYF.